This T cell receptor beta chain was observed in a study of early T cells in non-severe SARS-CoV-2 infection. Overall study context: It was bulk RNA from unsorted whole blood that was sequenced, and the chains were unpaired. Regarding the study as a whole: Lookups in VDJdb leaned toward anti-spike CD8 responses and missed private and CD4 specificities.

Details on this clonotype: Its antigen is still unknown.

Individual cDNA molecules were tagged with unique molecular identifiers, the study reported. TCRdb used MiXCR to reprocess the 5' RACE reads, holding one entry per CDR3 protein. The table shows tens of thousands of distinct CDR3 sequences, with 10% to 15% occurring only once. The sequencing sample was made of whole blood. This TCR came from an adult who was a healthcare worker with PCR-confirmed SARS-CoV-2 infection or an uninfected control (not recorded which).

The CDR3 coding sequence is TGCAGTGCTAATCCCTACAATGAGCAGTTCTTC. Protein sequence: CSANPYNEQFF. The chain employs TRBV20-1 and TRBJ2-1; D is unresolved. CDR1 DFQATT and CDR2 SNEGSKA come from the germline V gene (reference sequence). CDR3 length: 11 amino acids. V was clipped by 4 bases and J by 2 bases, with 3 bases between them.